This T cell receptor (beta chain) came from a study of regulatory T cells in long-lasting Graves disease. The V end lost 6 bases, the J end lost 2 bases, and 10 bases lay between the germline ends. The CDR3 is 13 residues long. CDR1 and CDR2 from the germline V gene are LGHNT and FRNRAP. This clonotype has only a few counts. Stated time point: newly diagnosed GD, antithyroid drugs for less than 3 months. There was RNA extracted from PBMCs, and the TCR library was made from it. To make TCR beta libraries, researchers used iRepertoire HTBI primers and Arm-PCR of CDR3 regions. TCRdb reprocessed the multiplex PCR reads via MiXCR and lists one record per CDR3 protein. The table lists around 500,000 distinct CDR3 sequences, more than 15% of them singletons. The data were also submitted as part of a second study, on T cells in Graves' hyperthyroidism and ophthalmopathy.

This specimen was peripheral blood mononuclear cells (PBMCs), taken at new diagnosis, from a patient treated with antithyroid drugs. The chain recombines TRBV12-5 with TRBJ1-1; unclear D gene. The clonotype comes from a woman aged 40 to 65 with Graves disease. DNA for the CDR3: TGTGCTAGTGGCGCCAAATTCAACACTGAAGCTTTCTTT. Translation: CASGAKFNTEAFF. Complete variable domain (other parts from reference TRBV12-5 and TRBJ1-1): DARVTQTPRHKVTEMGQEVTMRCQPILGHNTVFWYRQTMMQGLELLAYFRNRAPLDDSGMPKDRFSAEMPDATLATLKIQPSEPRDSAVYFCASGAKFNTEAFFGQGTRLTVV.